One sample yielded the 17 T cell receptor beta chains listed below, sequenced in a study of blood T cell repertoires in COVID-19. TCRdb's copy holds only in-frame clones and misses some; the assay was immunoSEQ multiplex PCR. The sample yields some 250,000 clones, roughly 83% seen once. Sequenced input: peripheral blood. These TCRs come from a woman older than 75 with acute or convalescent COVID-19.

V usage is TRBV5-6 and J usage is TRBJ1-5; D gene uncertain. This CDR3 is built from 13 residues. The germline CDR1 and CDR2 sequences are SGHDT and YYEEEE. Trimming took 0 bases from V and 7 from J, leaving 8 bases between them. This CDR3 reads CASSLAGRQPQHF. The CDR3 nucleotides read TGTGCCAGCAGCTTGGCCGGGAGGCAGCCCCAGCATTTT.

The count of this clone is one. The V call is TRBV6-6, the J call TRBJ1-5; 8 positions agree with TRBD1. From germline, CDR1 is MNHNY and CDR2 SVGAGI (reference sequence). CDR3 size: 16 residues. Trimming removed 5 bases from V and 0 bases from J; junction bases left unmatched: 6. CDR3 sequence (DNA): TGTGCCAGCAGTGCCGGGACAGGCTATAGCAATCAGCCCCAGCATTTT. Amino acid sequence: CASSAGTGYSNQPQHF.

DNA of the CDR3: TGTGCCAGCTCAGACCAGACAGGAGCAAACTCTGGAAACACCATATATTTT. Protein: CASSDQTGANSGNTIYF. The V gene is TRBV18, the J gene TRBJ1-3, with a possible D match to TRBD1 (6 bases). The CDR3 sequence is 17 residues long. The V gene lost 5 bases and the J gene lost 0 bases, with 17 bases spanning the gap. CDR1 and CDR2 (germline): KGHSH, LQKENI.

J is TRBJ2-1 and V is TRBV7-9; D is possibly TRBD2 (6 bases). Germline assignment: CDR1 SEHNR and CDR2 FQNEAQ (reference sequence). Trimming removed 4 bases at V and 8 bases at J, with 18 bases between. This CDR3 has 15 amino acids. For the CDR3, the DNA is TGTGCCAGCAGCTCCACGACGGGACTGGTCCATGAGCAGTTCTTC. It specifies CASSSTTGLVHEQFF.

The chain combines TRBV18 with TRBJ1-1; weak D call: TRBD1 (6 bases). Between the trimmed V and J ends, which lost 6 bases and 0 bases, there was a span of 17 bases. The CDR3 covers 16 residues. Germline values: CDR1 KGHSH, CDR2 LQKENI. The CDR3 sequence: CASSPPGVSMNTEAFF. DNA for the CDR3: TGTGCCAGCTCCCCCCCAGGGGTTTCCATGAACACTGAAGCTTTCTTT. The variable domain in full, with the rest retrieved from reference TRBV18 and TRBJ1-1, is NAGVMQNPRHLVRRRGQEARLRCSPMKGHSHVYWYRQLPEEGLKFMVYLQKENIIDESGMPKERFSAEFPKEGPSILRIQQVVRGDSAAYFCASSPPGVSMNTEAFFGQGTRLTVV.

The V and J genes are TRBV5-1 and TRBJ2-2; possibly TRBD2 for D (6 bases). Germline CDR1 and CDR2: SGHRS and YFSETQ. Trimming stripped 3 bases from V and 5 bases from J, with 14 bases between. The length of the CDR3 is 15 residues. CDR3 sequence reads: CASSSVGGSTGELFF. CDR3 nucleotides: TGCGCCAGCAGCTCAGTTGGGGGGTCGACCGGGGAGCTGTTTTTT. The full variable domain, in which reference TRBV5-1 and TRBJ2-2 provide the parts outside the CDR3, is KAGVTQTPRYLIKTRGQQVTLSCSPISGHRSVSWYQQTPGQGLQFLFEYFSETQRNKGNFPGRFSGRQFSNSRSEMNVSTLELGDSALYLCASSSVGGSTGELFFGEGSRLTVL.

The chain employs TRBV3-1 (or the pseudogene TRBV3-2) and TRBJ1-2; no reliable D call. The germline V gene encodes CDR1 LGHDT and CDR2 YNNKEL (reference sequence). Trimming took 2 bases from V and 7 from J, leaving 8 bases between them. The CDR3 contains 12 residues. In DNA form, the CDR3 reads TGTGCCAGCAGCCAAACAGATGGTGGCTACACCTTC. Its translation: CASSQTDGGYTF.

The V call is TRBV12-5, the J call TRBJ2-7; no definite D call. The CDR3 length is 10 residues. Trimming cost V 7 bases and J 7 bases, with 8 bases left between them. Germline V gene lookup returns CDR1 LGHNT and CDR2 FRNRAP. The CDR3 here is CASALVEQYF. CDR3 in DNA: TGTGCTAGTGCCCTAGTGGAGCAGTACTTC.

The CDR3 DNA follows: TGTGCTAGTGGTTTGGCCCGGGGGACAGGGTTTGTCGGGGAGCTGTTTTTT. Translation: CASGLARGTGFVGELFF. V usage is TRBV12-5 and J usage is TRBJ2-2; 9 bases fit TRBD1. The CDR3 extends over 17 amino acids. Germline CDR1 is LGHNT and CDR2 is FRNRAP. The V segment lost 1 base and the J segment 7 bases; nucleotides outside the gene matches: 10.

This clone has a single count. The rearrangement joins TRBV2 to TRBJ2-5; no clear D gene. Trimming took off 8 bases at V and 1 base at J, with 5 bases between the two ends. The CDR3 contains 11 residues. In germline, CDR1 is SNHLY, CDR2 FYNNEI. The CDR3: CASGLQETQYF. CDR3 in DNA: TGTGCCAGCGGGCTCCAAGAGACCCAGTACTTC. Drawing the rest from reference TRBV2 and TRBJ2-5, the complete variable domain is EPEVTQTPSHQVTQMGQEVILRCVPISNHLYFYWYRQILGQKVEFLVSFYNNEISEKSEIFDDQFSVERPDGSNFTLKIRSTKLEDSAMYFCASGLQETQYFGPGTRLLVL.

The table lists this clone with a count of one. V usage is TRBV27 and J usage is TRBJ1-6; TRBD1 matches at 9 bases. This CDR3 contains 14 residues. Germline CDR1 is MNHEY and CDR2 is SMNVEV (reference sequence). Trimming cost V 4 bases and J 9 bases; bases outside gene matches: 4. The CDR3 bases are TGTGCCAGCAGTTACAGGGGGCTTGGTTCACCCCTCCACTTT. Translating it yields CASSYRGLGSPLHF.

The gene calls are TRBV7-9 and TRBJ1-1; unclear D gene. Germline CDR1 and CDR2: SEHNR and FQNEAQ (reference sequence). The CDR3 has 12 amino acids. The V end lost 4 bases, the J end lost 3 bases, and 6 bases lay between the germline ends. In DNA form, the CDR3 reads TGTGCCAGCAGCTACCGGGACACTGAAGCTTTCTTT. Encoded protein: CASSYRDTEAFF.

The CDR3 region is CASSLGGQGAWETQYF. CDR3 DNA: TGTGCCAGCAGCTTGGGTGGCCAGGGGGCGTGGGAGACCCAGTACTTC. The chain couples TRBV5-5 to TRBJ2-5, with TRBD1 matching over 8 bases. The CDR3 has 16 residues. V trimming: 0 bases; J trimming: 5 bases; junction bases outside the gene matches: 9. Germline-derived CDR1 and CDR2 are SGHKS and YYEKEE (reference sequence).

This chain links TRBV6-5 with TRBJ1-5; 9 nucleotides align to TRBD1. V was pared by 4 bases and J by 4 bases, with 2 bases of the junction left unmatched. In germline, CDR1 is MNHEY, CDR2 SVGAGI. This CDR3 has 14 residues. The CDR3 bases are TGTGCCAGCAGTTCTGGGACAGGGAATCAGCCCCAGCATTTT. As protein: CASSSGTGNQPQHF.

CDR3 region: CASSPLLGQQETQYF. The DNA of the CDR3 is TGCGCCAGCAGCCCCCTCCTCGGACAGCAAGAGACCCAGTACTTC. V gene TRBV5-1 combines with J gene TRBJ2-5, with D perhaps TRBD1 (6 bases). The CDR3 loop spans 15 amino acids. The V gene lost 4 bases and the J gene lost 2 bases, with 15 bases spanning the gap. Germline lookup yields CDR1 SGHRS and CDR2 YFSETQ.

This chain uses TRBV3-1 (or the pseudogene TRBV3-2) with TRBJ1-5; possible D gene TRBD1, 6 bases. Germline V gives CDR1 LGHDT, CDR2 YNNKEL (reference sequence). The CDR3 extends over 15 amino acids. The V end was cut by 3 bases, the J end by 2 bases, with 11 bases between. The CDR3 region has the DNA TGTGCCAGCAGCCAGGGGGGGCAGGGCAATCAGCCCCAGCATTTT. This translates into CASSQGGQGNQPQHF.

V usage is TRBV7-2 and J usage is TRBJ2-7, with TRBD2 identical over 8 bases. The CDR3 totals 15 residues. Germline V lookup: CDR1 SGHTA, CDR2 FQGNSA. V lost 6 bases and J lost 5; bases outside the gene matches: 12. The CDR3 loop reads CASRPSGGTQDEQYF. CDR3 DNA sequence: TGTGCCAGCAGACCAAGCGGGGGCACACAGGACGAGCAGTACTTC.